These T cell receptor beta chains were read from a single sample in a study of shared clonotypes between healthy human individuals. Clones were read by immunoSEQ multiplex PCR, and TCRdb kept only the in-frame ones, dropping some. The sample has about 990,000 clones, around three quarters seen once; the top ten hold roughly 0.62%. The sequenced sample was memory CD4+ T cells from PBMCs. The receptors stem from a man aged 18 to 29 in good health. Some clones in this sample may be carry-over from other donors' samples. Each CDR3 is given with its conserved first and last residue. D genes are given only for firm matches. The listing skips clone size in some rows; elsewhere it reads once, few, many or a size class.

V gene: TRBV2; J gene: TRBJ2-1; clone size: few; D gene: .; CDR3 DNA: TGTGCCAGCAGTTATCTATACAATGAGCAGTTCTTC; CDR3 protein: CASSYLYNEQFF
V gene: TRBV27; J gene: TRBJ1-2; clone size: .; D gene: TRBD1; CDR3 DNA: TGTGCCAGCAGTTTAGGGACAGGGGGCGACTATGGCTACACCTTC; CDR3 protein: CASSLGTGGDYGYTF
V gene: TRBV5-1; J gene: TRBJ2-7; clone size: .; D gene: TRBD2; CDR3 DNA: TGCGCCAGCAGCTTGGGGCTAGCGGGAGTTGTCGACGAGCAGTACTTC; CDR3 protein: CASSLGLAGVVDEQYF
V gene: TRBV27; J gene: TRBJ1-2; clone size: few; D gene: TRBD1; CDR3 DNA: TGTGCCAGCAGTTCCGCCGGGACAGGGGGAGGCTATGGCTACACCTTC; CDR3 protein: CASSSAGTGGGYGYTF
V gene: TRBV5-1; J gene: TRBJ2-7; clone size: .; D gene: .; CDR3 DNA: TGCGCCAGCAGCTTGGGTGATCCAGGTGACGAGCAGTACTTC; CDR3 protein: CASSLGDPGDEQYF
V gene: TRBV5-1; J gene: TRBJ1-1; clone size: .; D gene: TRBD1; CDR3 DNA: TGCGCCAGCAGCCTAACAGGGGGCTTGAACACTGAAGCTTTCTTT; CDR3 protein: CASSLTGGLNTEAFF
V gene: TRBV27; J gene: TRBJ2-2; clone size: once; D gene: TRBD2; CDR3 DNA: TGTGCCAGCAGTCCCCGGTCTAGCGGAGACACCGGGGAGCTGTTTTTT; CDR3 protein: CASSPRSSGDTGELFF
V gene: TRBV5-1; J gene: TRBJ2-5; clone size: .; D gene: TRBD1; CDR3 DNA: TGCGCCAGCAGCTGGGGCGGACAGGGAAGAGAGACCCAGTACTTC; CDR3 protein: CASSWGGQGRETQYF
V gene: TRBV13; J gene: TRBJ2-2; clone size: .; D gene: .; CDR3 DNA: TGTGCCAGCAGCTTAGGGTTAGACGTCGCGAACACCGGGGAGCTGTTTTTT; CDR3 protein: CASSLGLDVANTGELFF
V gene: TRBV7-8; J gene: TRBJ2-3; clone size: .; D gene: .; CDR3 DNA: TGTGCCAGCACCAGGGAGAGCACAGATACGCAGTATTTT; CDR3 protein: CASTRESTDTQYF
V gene: TRBV5-6; J gene: TRBJ2-3; clone size: .; D gene: TRBD1; CDR3 DNA: TGTGCCAGCAGACCAGACCCGGCGGACCCAGGGGGTACGCAGTATTTT; CDR3 protein: CASRPDPADPGGTQYF
V gene: TRBV19; J gene: TRBJ1-2; clone size: .; D gene: TRBD1; CDR3 DNA: TGTGCCAGTAGTATATCGCTCAGGGGGCTCGTCTATGGCTACACCTTC; CDR3 protein: CASSISLRGLVYGYTF
V gene: TRBV7-9; J gene: TRBJ1-1; clone size: .; D gene: .; CDR3 DNA: TGTGCCAGCAGCTTAGGGGACCTCACTGAAGCTTTCTTT; CDR3 protein: CASSLGDLTEAFF
V gene: TRBV11-2; J gene: TRBJ1-2; clone size: .; D gene: .; CDR3 DNA: TGTGCCAGCAGCACGGGCGGGAACTATGGCTACACCTTC; CDR3 protein: CASSTGGNYGYTF
V gene: TRBV7-2; J gene: TRBJ2-1; clone size: many; D gene: .; CDR3 DNA: TGTGCCAGCAGCTTGGGGCGGTCATACAATGAGCAGTTCTTC; CDR3 protein: CASSLGRSYNEQFF
V gene: TRBV19; J gene: TRBJ2-5; clone size: few; D gene: TRBD1; CDR3 DNA: TGTGCCAGTAGTATAACTCTGCGTGGACAGGGGAAAGAGACCCAGTACTTC; CDR3 protein: CASSITLRGQGKETQYF
V gene: TRBV6-6; J gene: TRBJ1-5; clone size: .; D gene: TRBD1; CDR3 DNA: TGTGCCAGCAGTTCCCCGGCCGACAGGGGCGGGCAGCCCCAGCATTTT; CDR3 protein: CASSSPADRGGQPQHF
V gene: TRBV15; J gene: TRBJ1-2; clone size: few; D gene: TRBD1; CDR3 DNA: TGTGCCACCAGCAGAACCAGGGGGCATGGCTACACCTTC; CDR3 protein: CATSRTRGHGYTF
V gene: TRBV28; J gene: TRBJ1-1; clone size: .; D gene: .; CDR3 DNA: TGTGCCAGCAGTACTAGACAGTTGAACACTGAAGCTTTCTTT; CDR3 protein: CASSTRQLNTEAFF
V gene: TRBV19; J gene: TRBJ2-3; clone size: .; D gene: TRBD1; CDR3 DNA: TGTGCCAGTAAGGGGGCGGAGAGCACAGATACGCAGTATTTT; CDR3 protein: CASKGAESTDTQYF
V gene: TRBV5-1; J gene: TRBJ1-4; clone size: .; D gene: TRBD1; CDR3 DNA: TGCGCCAGCAGCTCGGACAGGGGGCCTCGGGAAAAACTGTTTTTT; CDR3 protein: CASSSDRGPREKLFF